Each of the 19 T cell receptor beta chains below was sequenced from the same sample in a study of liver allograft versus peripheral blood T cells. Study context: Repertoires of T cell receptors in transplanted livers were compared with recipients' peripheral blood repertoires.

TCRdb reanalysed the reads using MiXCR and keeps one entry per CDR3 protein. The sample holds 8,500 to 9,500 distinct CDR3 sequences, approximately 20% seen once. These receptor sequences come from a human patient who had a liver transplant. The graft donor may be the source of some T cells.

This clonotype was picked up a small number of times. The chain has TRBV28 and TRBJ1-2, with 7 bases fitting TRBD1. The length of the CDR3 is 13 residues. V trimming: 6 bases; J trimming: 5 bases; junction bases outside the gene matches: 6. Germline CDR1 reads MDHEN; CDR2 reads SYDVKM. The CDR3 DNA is TGTGCCAGCAGGGGGGGGACAGCATATGGCTACACCTTC. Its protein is CASRGGTAYGYTF.

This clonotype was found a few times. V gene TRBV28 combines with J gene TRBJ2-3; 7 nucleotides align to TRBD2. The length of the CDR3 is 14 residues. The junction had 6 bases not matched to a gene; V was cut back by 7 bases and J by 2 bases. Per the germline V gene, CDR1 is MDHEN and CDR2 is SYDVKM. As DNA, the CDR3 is TGTGCCAGCACCCTGAGCGGGGACACAGATACGCAGTATTTT. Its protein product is CASTLSGDTDTQYF.

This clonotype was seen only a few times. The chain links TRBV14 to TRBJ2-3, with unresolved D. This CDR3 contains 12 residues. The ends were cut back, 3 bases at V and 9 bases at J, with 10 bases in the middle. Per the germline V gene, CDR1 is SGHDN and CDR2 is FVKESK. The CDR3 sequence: CASSQDLITQYF. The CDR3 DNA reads TGTGCCAGCAGCCAGGACCTGATAACGCAGTATTTT.

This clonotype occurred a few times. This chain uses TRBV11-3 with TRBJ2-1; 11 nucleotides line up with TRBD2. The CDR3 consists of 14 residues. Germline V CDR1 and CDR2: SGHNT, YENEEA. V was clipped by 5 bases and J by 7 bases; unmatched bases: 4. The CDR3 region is CASSGRTSGNEQFF. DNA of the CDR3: TGTGCCAGCAGCGGGAGGACTAGCGGGAATGAGCAGTTCTTC.

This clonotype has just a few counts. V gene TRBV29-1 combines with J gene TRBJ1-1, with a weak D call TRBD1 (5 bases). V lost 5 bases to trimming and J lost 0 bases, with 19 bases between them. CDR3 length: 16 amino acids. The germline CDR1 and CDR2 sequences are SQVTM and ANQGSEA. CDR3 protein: CSVCPGGSAVNTEAFF. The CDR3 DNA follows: TGCAGCGTTTGCCCCGGGGGTTCGGCAGTGAACACTGAAGCTTTCTTT.

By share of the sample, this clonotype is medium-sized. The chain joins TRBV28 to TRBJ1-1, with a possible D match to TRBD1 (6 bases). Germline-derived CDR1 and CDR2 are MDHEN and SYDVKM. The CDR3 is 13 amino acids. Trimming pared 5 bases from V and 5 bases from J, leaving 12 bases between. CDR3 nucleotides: TGTGCCAGCAGTCCTACAGGGTATACTGAAGCTTTCTTT. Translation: CASSPTGYTEAFF.

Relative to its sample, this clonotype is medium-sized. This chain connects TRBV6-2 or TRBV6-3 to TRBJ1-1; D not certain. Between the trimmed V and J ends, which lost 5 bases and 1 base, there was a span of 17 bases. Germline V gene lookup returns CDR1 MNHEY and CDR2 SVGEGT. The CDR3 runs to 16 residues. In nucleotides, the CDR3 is TGTGCCAGCAGTACCTCGAGCGTGATAAGGAACACTGAAGCTTTCTTT. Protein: CASSTSSVIRNTEAFF.

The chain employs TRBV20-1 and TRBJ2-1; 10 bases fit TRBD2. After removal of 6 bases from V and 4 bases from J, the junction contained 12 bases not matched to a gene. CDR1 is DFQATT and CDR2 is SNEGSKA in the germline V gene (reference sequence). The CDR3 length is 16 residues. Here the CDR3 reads CSAEAGGAGGYNEQFF. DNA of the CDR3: TGCAGTGCGGAAGCGGGGGGGGCGGGAGGTTACAATGAGCAGTTCTTC.

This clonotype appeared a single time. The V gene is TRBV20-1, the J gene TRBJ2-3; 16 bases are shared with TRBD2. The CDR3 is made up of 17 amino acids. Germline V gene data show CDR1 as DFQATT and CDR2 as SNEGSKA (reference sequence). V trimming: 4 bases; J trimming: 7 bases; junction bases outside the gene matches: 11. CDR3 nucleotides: TGCAGTGCTACCCGCCCGGGACTAGCGGGGGGGCTAAATACGCAGTATTTT. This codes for CSATRPGLAGGLNTQYF.

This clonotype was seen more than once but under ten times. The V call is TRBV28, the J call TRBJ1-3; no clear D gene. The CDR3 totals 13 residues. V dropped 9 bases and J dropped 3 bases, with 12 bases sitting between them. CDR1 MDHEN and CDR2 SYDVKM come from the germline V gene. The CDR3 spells CASVEGVGNTIYF. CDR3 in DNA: TGTGCCAGTGTGGAGGGCGTTGGAAACACCATATATTTT.

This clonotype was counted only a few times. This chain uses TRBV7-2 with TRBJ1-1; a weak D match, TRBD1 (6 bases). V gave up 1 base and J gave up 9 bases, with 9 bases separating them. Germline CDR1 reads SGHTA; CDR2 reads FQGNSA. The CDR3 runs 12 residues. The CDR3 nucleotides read TGTGCCAGCAGCTTAGACAGGGCAAAAGCTTTCTTT. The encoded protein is CASSLDRAKAFF.

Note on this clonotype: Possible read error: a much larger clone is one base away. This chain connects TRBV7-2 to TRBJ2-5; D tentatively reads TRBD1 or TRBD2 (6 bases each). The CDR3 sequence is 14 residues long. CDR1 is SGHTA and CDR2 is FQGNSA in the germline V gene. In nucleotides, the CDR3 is TGTGCCAGAAGCTTAATGGGGGGCGCGGAGACCCAGTACTTC. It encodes CARSLMGGAETQYF. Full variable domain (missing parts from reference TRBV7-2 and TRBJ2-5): GAGVSQSPSNKVTEKGKDVELRCDPISGHTALYWYRQSLGQGLEFLIYFQGNSAPDKSGLPSDRFSAERTGGSVSTLTIQRTQQEDSAVYLCARSLMGGAETQYFGPGTRLLVL.

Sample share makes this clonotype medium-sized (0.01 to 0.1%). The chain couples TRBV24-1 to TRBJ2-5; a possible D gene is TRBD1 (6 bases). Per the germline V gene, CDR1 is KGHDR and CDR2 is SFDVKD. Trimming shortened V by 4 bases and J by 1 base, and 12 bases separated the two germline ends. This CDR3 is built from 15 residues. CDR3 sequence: CATSDRDRFQETQYF. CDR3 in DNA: TGTGCCACCAGTGACCGTGACAGGTTCCAAGAGACCCAGTACTTC.

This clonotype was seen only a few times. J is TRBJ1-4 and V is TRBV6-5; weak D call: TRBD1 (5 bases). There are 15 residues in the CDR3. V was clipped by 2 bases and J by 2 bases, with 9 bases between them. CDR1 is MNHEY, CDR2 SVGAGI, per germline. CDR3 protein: CASSYGRVTNEKLFF. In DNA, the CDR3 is TGTGCCAGCAGTTACGGCAGGGTCACTAATGAAAAACTGTTTTTT.

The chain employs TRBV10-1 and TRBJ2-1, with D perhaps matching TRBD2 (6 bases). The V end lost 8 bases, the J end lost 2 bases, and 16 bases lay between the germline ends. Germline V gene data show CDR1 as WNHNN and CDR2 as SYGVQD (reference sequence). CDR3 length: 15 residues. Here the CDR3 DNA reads TGCGCCAGCTCCATCACGGGGACTGCCTACAATGAGCAGTTCTTC. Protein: CASSITGTAYNEQFF.

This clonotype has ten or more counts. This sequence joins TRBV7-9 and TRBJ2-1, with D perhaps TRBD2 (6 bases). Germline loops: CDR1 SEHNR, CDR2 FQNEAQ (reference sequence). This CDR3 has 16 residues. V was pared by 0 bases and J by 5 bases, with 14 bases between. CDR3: CASSLARTTVDNEQFF. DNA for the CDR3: TGTGCCAGCAGCTTAGCCCGGACTACGGTAGACAATGAGCAGTTCTTC.

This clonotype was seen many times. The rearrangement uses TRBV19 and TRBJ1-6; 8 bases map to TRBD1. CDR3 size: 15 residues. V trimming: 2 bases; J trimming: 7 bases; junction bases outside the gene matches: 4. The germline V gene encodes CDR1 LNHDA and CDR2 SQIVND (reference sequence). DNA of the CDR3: TGTGCCAGTAGTATATTGACAGGGGACAATTCACCCCTCCACTTT. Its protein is CASSILTGDNSPLHF.

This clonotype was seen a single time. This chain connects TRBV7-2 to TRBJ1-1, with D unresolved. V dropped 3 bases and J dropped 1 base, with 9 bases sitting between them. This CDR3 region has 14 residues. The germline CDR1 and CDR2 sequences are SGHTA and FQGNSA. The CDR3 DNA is TGTGCCAGCAGCTTGGCTCGAGGGAACACTGAAGCTTTCTTT. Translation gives CASSLARGNTEAFF.

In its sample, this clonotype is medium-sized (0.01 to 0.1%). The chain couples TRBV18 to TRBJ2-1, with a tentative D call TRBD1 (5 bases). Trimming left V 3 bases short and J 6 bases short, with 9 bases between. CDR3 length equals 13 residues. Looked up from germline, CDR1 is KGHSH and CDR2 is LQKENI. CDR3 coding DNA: TGTGCCAGCTCACCCAGGGTAGGCAATGAGCAGTTCTTC. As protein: CASSPRVGNEQFF.